This T cell receptor (beta chain) was recorded in a study of blood T cell repertoires in COVID-19. TCRdb's table, derived via immunoSEQ multiplex PCR, lists solely in-frame clones and lacks some. This table holds about 190,000 clones, around 90% found once. The length of the CDR3 is 15 residues. Germline V CDR1 and CDR2: SGHVS, FQNEAQ. J lost 5 bases, V lost 0 bases, and 6 bases had no gene match. This TCR was recovered from a man aged 40-49 years with acute or convalescent COVID-19. What was sequenced was peripheral blood. This chain joins TRBV7-8 and TRBJ2-5, with 7 bases matching TRBD2. In DNA form, the CDR3 reads TGTGCCAGCAGCTTAGCGGGGAGGGTAATTGAGACCCAGTACTTC. Protein sequence: CASSLAGRVIETQYF.